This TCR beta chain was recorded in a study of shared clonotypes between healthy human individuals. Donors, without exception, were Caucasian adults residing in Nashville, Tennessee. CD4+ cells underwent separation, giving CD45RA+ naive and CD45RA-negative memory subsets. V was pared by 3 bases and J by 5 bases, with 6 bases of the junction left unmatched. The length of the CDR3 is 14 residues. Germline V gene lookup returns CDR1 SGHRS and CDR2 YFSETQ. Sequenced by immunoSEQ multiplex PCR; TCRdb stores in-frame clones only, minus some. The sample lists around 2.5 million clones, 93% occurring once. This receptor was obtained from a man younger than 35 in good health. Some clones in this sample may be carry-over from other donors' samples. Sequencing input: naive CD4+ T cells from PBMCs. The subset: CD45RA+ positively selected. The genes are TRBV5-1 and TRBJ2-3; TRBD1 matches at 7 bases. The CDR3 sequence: CASSSGQQIDTQYF. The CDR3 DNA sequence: TGCGCCAGCAGCTCGGGACAGCAAATAGATACGCAGTATTTT.